This T cell receptor beta chain is drawn from a study of regulatory T cells in long-lasting Graves disease (dated by TCRdb to 2020 to 2023). In the study overall: Persistent Graves' disease was defined as antithyroid drug treatment for over 5 years with persistently positive TSH receptor autoantibodies. This study used TCR sequencing and RNA sequencing of peripheral blood to compare persistent Graves' disease patients against newly diagnosed Graves' disease patients. The study took place in China and was registered as a clinical trial. A total of roughly 33 samples were covered by TCR sequencing, comprising some 13 persistent and 20 or so newly diagnosed Graves' disease patients. Persistent Graves' disease patients in the clinical cohort had taken antithyroid drugs for 9.5 to 13 years on average. Study-wide conclusions, independent of this receptor: The small sample size was acknowledged by the authors as a limitation that may reduce accuracy. TRBV28, TRBJ1-2 and TRBJ2-5 were preferentially used in persistent disease, while TRBV20-1 and TRBJ2-1 were favored in newly diagnosed disease. A larger number of public clonotypes was shared among persistent patients (approximately 3,000) than among newly diagnosed patients (around 890). Lower TCR Shannon entropy and fewer highly expanded clones were observed in persistent Graves' disease patients than in newly diagnosed patients, which suggested clonal expansion. The study examined only peripheral blood because the primary lesion, thyroid tissue, could not be accessed. Only the TCR beta chain was sequenced and analyzed.

At least ten counts were recorded for this clonotype. Its target antigen remains unknown. No much larger clone exists at a distance of one base, and base qualities are not known. Libraries came from multiplex PCR. Sequencer: Illumina HiSeq 4000. CDR3 regions were amplified by Arm-PCR with iRepertoire HTBI primers to construct TCR beta libraries. PCR products were gel purified before sequencing. In the authors' own workflow: Gene usage analysis of CDR3 amino acid clonotypes relied on the roughly 64 TRBV and around 14 TRBJ segments identified across samples. COPE and FqMerger were used to merge the filtered high-quality paired reads into contigs. BLAST was used to align contigs to IMGT TRBV, TRBD and TRBJ reference genes, and CDR3 was defined according to IMGT. Any clonotype with a frequency above 0.1% was counted as a highly expanded clone. Repertoire diversity was measured by Shannon entropy, and V-J evenness by the Gini coefficient. Public clonotypes were defined as clonotypes shared by more than one individual. TCRdb reprocessing: public reads trimmed at Q25 with fastp, clones called with MiXCR, in-frame beta chains kept. Rows merge per CDR3 protein into single entries with the most common DNA and genes. The V and J calls were determined by TCRdb, not by the authors. This sample comprises 400,000 or so distinct CDR3 sequences, less than 25% of them detected only once. The ten largest clones add up to about 26% of the sample.

Measured from the cysteine to the phenylalanine, the CDR3 is 14 residues long. Of all the DNA, just the CDR3 is kept, 42 bases in frame from base 1. CDR1 and CDR2 were assigned from the germline V gene as MDHEN and SYDVKM. V gives up 2 bases and J gives up 3 bases, and the segment between their germline ends measures 8 bases. This sample's time point label indicates: persistent/refractory GD, antithyroid drugs over 5 years with positive TRAb. For both TCR sequencing and RNA sequencing, RNA was extracted from PBMCs using TRIzol. Graves' disease was diagnosed according to American Thyroid Association guidelines. Patients for the study were recruited at an endocrinology department in Xi'an, China. Each patient gave approximately 9.7 milliliters of peripheral blood, collected in an EDTA anticoagulant tube. PBMCs were isolated by Ficoll Paque Plus density gradient separation without further T cell sorting. An Agilent 2100 Bioanalyzer and agarose gel were used to assess RNA quality, and a NanoDrop 2000 was used to measure RNA concentration.

Rearrangement joined TRBV28 to TRBJ2-4; the D gene cannot be named for sure. The material was peripheral blood mononuclear cells (PBMCs), obtained when the disease was refractory, from a patient treated with antithyroid drugs. The receptor was derived from a female donor with Graves disease. Read as DNA, the sequence is TGTGCCAGCAGTTTAGGGTTGAGCAAAAACATTCAGTACTTC. This codes for CASSLGLSKNIQYF.